A selection of T cell receptor beta chains follows, all from one sample in a study of spatial heterogeneity in lung cancer. TCRdb processed the 5' RACE reads anew with MiXCR; each CDR3 protein has one entry. Of about 820 distinct CDR3 sequences detected, roughly 6.7% appear once; the ten largest clones hold less than 35%. The sequencing used lung tumor tissue, collected at surgery. Receptor source: a female donor with early-stage non-small cell lung cancer. Both conserved end residues are part of each CDR3. The D gene is left open where the match is weak. Size is omitted from some rows. Given values are once, few, many or a class for expanded clones.

size	V	J	D	CDR3	DNA
many	TRBV19	TRBJ2-3	TRBD2	CASRTSGGARGTQYF	TGTGCCAGTAGAACTAGCGGAGGGGCACGTGGTACGCAGTATTTT
medium-sized	TRBV10-3	TRBJ2-5	NA	CAISGASDSSQETQYF	TGTGCCATCAGTGGAGCGTCGGATTCGTCCCAAGAGACCCAGTACTTC
medium-sized	TRBV20-1	TRBJ2-3	NA	CSARDVQGDTQYF	TGCAGTGCTAGAGACGTGCAGGGAGATACGCAGTATTTT
many	TRBV12-3/TRBV12-4	TRBJ1-4	NA	CASSLGIGRGDEKLFF	TGTGCCAGCAGTTTAGGTATAGGTCGGGGGGATGAAAAACTGTTTTTT
NA	TRBV12-3/TRBV12-4	TRBJ2-3	TRBD2	CASSFTLVVGAGEGDTQYF	TGTGCCAGCAGTTTTACTCTCGTGGTTGGAGCGGGAGAAGGAGATACGCAGTATTTT
large	TRBV6-5	TRBJ1-2	NA	CASSYSSQDNGYTF	TGTGCCAGCAGTTACTCGAGCCAGGACAATGGCTACACCTTC